These 27 T cell receptor beta chains were sequenced from one sample in a study of CD8 T cells in Susac syndrome. Random hexamers were used to reverse transcribe the RNA input (0.5 to 1 ug). Each CDR3 protein is one row after TCRdb ran MiXCR on the immunoSEQ multiplex PCR reads. The profile shows 200,000 to 250,000 distinct CDR3 sequences, roughly 96% of them singletons. The material sequenced was CD4+ T cells from PBMCs. These receptors were taken from a human donor with multiple sclerosis.

This chain joins TRBV29-1 and TRBJ2-5; 7 nucleotides match TRBD1. The J call may be mistaken, given a closer DNA end match to TRBJ2-1. The CDR3 sequence is 15 residues long. The V gene's germline CDR1 is SQVTM and CDR2 ANQGSEA. In nucleotides, the CDR3 is TGCAGCGTTGAAGACCTCAGGGGGACCCAAGAGACCCAGTTCTTC. Translation: CSVEDLRGTQETQFF.

This rearrangement joins TRBV11-2 to TRBJ2-7; TRBD2 matches at 8 bases. V gave up 4 bases and J gave up 9 bases; unmatched junction bases: 17. The CDR3 loop spans 16 amino acids. From germline, CDR1 is SGHAT and CDR2 FQNNGV. The CDR3 reads CASSSVRSGEASRQYF. For the CDR3, the DNA is TGTGCCAGCAGCTCTGTCCGTAGCGGGGAGGCTTCTCGGCAGTACTTC.

This sequence joins TRBV2 and TRBJ1-5; no reliable D call. Trimming pared 0 bases from V and 12 bases from J, leaving 12 bases between. This CDR3 has 13 amino acids. CDR1 SNHLY and CDR2 FYNNEI come from the germline V gene. The CDR3 DNA reads TGTGCCAGCAGTGAAGCCTCGACATTTCTCCAGCATTTT. It yields the protein CASSEASTFLQHF.

This clonotype was observed a few times. V and J are TRBV12-3 or TRBV12-4 and TRBJ2-1; D gene ambiguous. This CDR3 is 15 amino acids long. V lost 7 bases, J lost 0 bases, and 13 bases lay in between. The CDR3 spells CASTTRAFSYNEQFF. CDR3 bases: TGTGCCAGCACCACAAGGGCCTTCTCCTACAATGAGCAGTTCTTC.

The J gene is TRBJ1-2, the V gene TRBV20-1; 10 positions agree with TRBD1. This CDR3 comprises 14 residues. V gave up 6 bases and J gave up 7 bases; unmatched junction bases: 11. Germline-derived CDR1 and CDR2 are DFQATT and SNEGSKA (reference sequence). The CDR3 sequence: CSATLRQGAGGYTF. The CDR3 DNA reads TGCAGTGCCACACTCAGACAGGGGGCGGGTGGCTACACCTTC.

This CDR3 is CATLAGSYNEQFF. The CDR3 nucleotides read TGTGCCACCCTAGCGGGCTCCTACAATGAGCAGTTCTTC. The genes are TRBV6-6 and TRBJ2-1, with 8 bases fitting TRBD2. CDR3 length equals 13 residues. Germline CDR1 is MNHNY and CDR2 is SVGAGI (reference sequence). J was trimmed by 0 bases and V by 10 bases; bases with no gene match: 2.

The chain is built from TRBV12-3 or TRBV12-4 and TRBJ2-5; TRBD1 agrees at 7 bases. The CDR3 has 12 residues. V was pared by 8 bases and J by 1 base, with 1 base of the junction left unmatched. CDR3 in DNA: TGTGCCAGCGGGACAGCCCAAGAGACCCAGTACTTC. Its translation is CASGTAQETQYF.

The chain links TRBV7-2 to TRBJ2-7; D may be TRBD2 (6 bases). Trimming took off 5 bases at V and 3 bases at J, with 14 bases between the two ends. There are 14 residues in the CDR3. Germline V gene lookup returns CDR1 SGHTA and CDR2 FQGNSA. For the CDR3, the DNA is TGTGCCAGCAGCCCCGGGAGACCCGGCTACGAGCAGTACTTC. This translates into CASSPGRPGYEQYF.

This rearrangement joins TRBV3-1 to TRBJ2-7; 10 nucleotides match TRBD1. This CDR3 is built from 15 residues. Looked up from germline, CDR1 is LGHDT and CDR2 is YNNKEL (reference sequence). With V trimmed by 4 bases and J by 1 base, 4 bases remained unmatched. The CDR3 DNA sequence: TGTGCCAGCAGCCGAGGACAGGGGGTTTCCTACGAGCAGTACTTC. Translated: CASSRGQGVSYEQYF.

The sample holds one count of this clonotype. The CDR3 loop reads CASSLLPGQGYEQYF. CDR3 nucleotide sequence: TGTGCCAGCAGTTTACTGCCGGGACAGGGCTACGAGCAGTACTTC. This chain links TRBV12-3 or TRBV12-4 with TRBJ2-7, with TRBD1 identical over 9 bases. V lost 2 bases to trimming and J lost 3 bases; unmatched junction nucleotides: 5. The CDR3 runs to 15 residues.

This clonotype was recorded once. The chain employs TRBV30 and TRBJ2-3, with 10 nucleotides matching TRBD2. Germline-derived CDR1 and CDR2 are GTSNPN and SVGIG (reference sequence). CDR3 length: 14 residues. V gave up 3 bases and J gave up 5 bases; unmatched junction bases: 5. The CDR3 sequence is CAWRVAGGKDTQYF. CDR3 bases: TGTGCCTGGAGGGTAGCGGGAGGTAAAGATACGCAGTATTTT.

V gene TRBV28 combines with J gene TRBJ2-4; no firm D call. The CDR3 is 15 residues long. Deletions cut 6 bases from V and 1 base from J, with 13 bases between. Germline V lookup: CDR1 MDHEN, CDR2 SYDVKM. The CDR3 region has the DNA TGTGCCAGCAGCCCTGCTGACAACGCCAAAAACATTCAGTACTTC. This codes for CASSPADNAKNIQYF.

The rearrangement links TRBV18 to TRBJ1-2; weak D call: TRBD1 (6 bases). The CDR3 loop spans 15 amino acids. V lost 3 bases and J 5 bases, leaving 16 bases between the germline ends. Germline lookup yields CDR1 KGHSH and CDR2 LQKENI. CDR3 coding DNA: TGTGCCAGCTCACCGCTCCAGACAGGCGGGTATGGCTACACCTTC. Amino acid sequence: CASSPLQTGGYGYTF.

The chain employs TRBV29-1 and TRBJ1-1; 10 bases are shared with TRBD1. Per germline, CDR1 SQVTM and CDR2 ANQGSEA. The CDR3 length is 12 residues. Losses at the gene ends were 4 bases for V and 5 bases for J; bases not matched to a gene: 1. The CDR3 is CSVGTGGTEAFF. The CDR3 DNA reads as TGCAGCGTTGGGACAGGGGGTACTGAAGCTTTCTTT.

The rearrangement joins TRBV7-9 to TRBJ1-2, with TRBD1 matching over 8 bases. CDR1 is SEHNR and CDR2 is FQNEAQ in the germline V gene (reference sequence). The CDR3 spans 15 residues. The trim removed 3 bases at V and 2 bases at J, leaving 5 bases unmatched. The CDR3 coding sequence is TGTGCCAGCAGCTTGACGAGGACAGGGAACTATGGCTACACCTTC. This codes for CASSLTRTGNYGYTF.

V usage is TRBV29-1 and J usage is TRBJ2-5; 11 nucleotides agree with TRBD2. Germline trimming cut 1 base from V and 5 bases from J; bases unmatched to any gene: 3. Germline values: CDR1 SQVTM, CDR2 ANQGSEA. The CDR3 is 14 residues long. For the CDR3, the DNA is TGCAGCGTTGAAGGTAGCGGGAGGGGCGAGACCCAGTACTTC. This gives the protein CSVEGSGRGETQYF.

The V gene is TRBV5-6, the J gene TRBJ2-3, with 10 nucleotides matching TRBD2. Germline lookup yields CDR1 SGHDT and CDR2 YYEEEE. The J segment lost 3 bases and the V segment lost 4 bases, leaving 11 bases of the junction unmatched. The CDR3 length is 17 residues. The CDR3 region is CASSLSSGGVRTDTQYF. As DNA, the CDR3 is TGTGCCAGCAGCCTCTCCAGCGGGGGGGTTAGGACAGATACGCAGTATTTT.

The J gene is TRBJ2-3, the V gene TRBV28, with TRBD2 matching 10 bases. The J segment lost 5 bases and the V segment lost 2 bases, leaving 7 bases of the junction unmatched. Germline V gene sequence: CDR1 MDHEN, CDR2 SYDVKM. The CDR3 extends over 16 amino acids. CDR3 DNA: TGTGCCAGCAGTTTACGGCTAGCGGGAGAACTAGATACGCAGTATTTT. Translation: CASSLRLAGELDTQYF.

The J gene is TRBJ1-2, the V gene TRBV3-1; D gene unclear. V was shortened by 4 bases and J by 6 bases, with 6 bases between the two germline ends. Germline-derived CDR1 and CDR2 are LGHDT and YNNKEL (reference sequence). The CDR3 has 11 residues. CDR3 sequence: CASSLRDGYTF. CDR3 nucleotides: TGTGCCAGCAGCCTCCGCGATGGCTACACCTTC.

This clonotype was observed a single time. This sequence joins TRBV5-1 and TRBJ2-3; TRBD2 agrees at 7 bases. Germline values: CDR1 SGHRS, CDR2 YFSETQ. The V gene end was trimmed by 2 bases and the J gene end by 2 bases; junction bases not matched to a gene: 5. There are 15 residues in the CDR3. In nucleotides, the CDR3 is TGCGCCAGCAGCTTTGAACGGGGGGACACAGATACGCAGTATTTT. Its protein is CASSFERGDTDTQYF.

This chain joins TRBV12-3 or TRBV12-4 and TRBJ2-4; weak D call: TRBD2 (5 bases). CDR3 length: 15 residues. V was pared by 3 bases and J by 3 bases, with 12 bases between. The DNA of the CDR3 is TGTGCCAGCAGTTTTCACGGGGATGGCAAAAACATTCAGTACTTC. Translated: CASSFHGDGKNIQYF.

The CDR3 DNA follows: TGCGCCAGCAGACGAGCCCGATCCCGGGACAGGAGAACCTACGAGCAGTACTTC. Protein product: CASRRARSRDRRTYEQYF. The V and J genes are TRBV10-1 and TRBJ2-7; 8 nucleotides align to TRBD1. Germline lookup yields CDR1 WNHNN and CDR2 SYGVQD (reference sequence). The junction had 18 bases not matched to a gene; V was cut back by 6 bases and J by 2 bases. The CDR3 loop spans 18 amino acids.

This chain links TRBV29-1 with TRBJ1-5; D is ambiguous. CDR3 length equals 12 residues. The V and J ends lost 6 bases and 9 bases respectively, with 15 bases between them. The germline CDR1 and CDR2 sequences are SQVTM and ANQGSEA. This CDR3 is CSVKRHGGPQHF. DNA for the CDR3: TGCAGCGTGAAACGCCATGGAGGGCCCCAGCATTTT.

This clonotype was found a few times. V is TRBV5-4 and J is TRBJ2-1; TRBD1 is a possible D gene (6 bases). The CDR3 sequence is 16 residues long. V was trimmed by 4 bases and J by 2 bases, leaving 16 bases between them. Germline V lookup: CDR1 SGHNT, CDR2 YYREEE (reference sequence). The CDR3 reads CASSGKKDRTYNEQFF. The CDR3 nucleotides read TGTGCCAGCAGCGGGAAGAAGGACAGAACCTACAATGAGCAGTTCTTC.

The chain recombines TRBV12-5 with TRBJ2-7, with D possibly being TRBD1 (7 bases). The CDR3 is made up of 13 amino acids. Looked up from germline, CDR1 is LGHNT and CDR2 is FRNRAP. V was pared by 4 bases and J by 2 bases, with 9 bases between. The CDR3: CASGSGGPYEQYF. CDR3 coding DNA: TGTGCTAGTGGTTCAGGGGGGCCCTACGAGCAGTACTTC.

The chain's CDR3 is CASSPATGGIYEQYF. The CDR3 nucleotides read TGTGCCAGCTCGCCCGCAACAGGGGGCATCTACGAGCAGTACTTC. The V and J genes are TRBV18 and TRBJ2-7, with 9 nucleotides matching TRBD1. J gave up 3 bases and V 6 bases, and 9 bases lay outside the gene matches. Germline V gives CDR1 KGHSH, CDR2 LQKENI. The CDR3 loop spans 15 amino acids.

This chain links TRBV28 with TRBJ2-5; D is unclear. Germline lookup yields CDR1 MDHEN and CDR2 SYDVKM. The CDR3 sequence is 15 residues long. The V end was cut by 3 bases, the J end by 0 bases, with 11 bases between. The CDR3 DNA sequence: TGTGCCAGCAGTTTTAATTTCGATTACCAAGAGACCCAGTACTTC. Its protein is CASSFNFDYQETQYF.